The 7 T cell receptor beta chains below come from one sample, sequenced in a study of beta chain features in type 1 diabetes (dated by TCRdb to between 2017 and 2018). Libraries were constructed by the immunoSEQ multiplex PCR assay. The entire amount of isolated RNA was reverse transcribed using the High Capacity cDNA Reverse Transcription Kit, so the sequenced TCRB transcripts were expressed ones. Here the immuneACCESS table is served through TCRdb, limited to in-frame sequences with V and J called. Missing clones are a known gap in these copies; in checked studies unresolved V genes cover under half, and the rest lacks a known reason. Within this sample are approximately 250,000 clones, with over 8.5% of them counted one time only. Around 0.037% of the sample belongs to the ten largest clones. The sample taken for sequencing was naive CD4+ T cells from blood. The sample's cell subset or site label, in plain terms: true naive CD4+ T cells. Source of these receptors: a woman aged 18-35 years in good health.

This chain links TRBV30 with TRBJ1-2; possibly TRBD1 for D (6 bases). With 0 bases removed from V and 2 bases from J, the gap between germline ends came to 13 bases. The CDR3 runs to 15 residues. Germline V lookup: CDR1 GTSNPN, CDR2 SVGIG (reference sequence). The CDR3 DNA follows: TGTGCCTGGAGTGTAAGGGTGCAGGGGAACTATGGCTACACCTTC. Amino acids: CAWSVRVQGNYGYTF.

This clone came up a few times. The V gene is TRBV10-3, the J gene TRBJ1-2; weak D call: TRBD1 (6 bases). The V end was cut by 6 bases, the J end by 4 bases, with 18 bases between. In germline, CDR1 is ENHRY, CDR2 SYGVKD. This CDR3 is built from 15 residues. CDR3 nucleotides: TGTGCCATCAGACCGACAGGTGGGGAGGGCTATGGCTACACCTTC. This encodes CAIRPTGGEGYGYTF.

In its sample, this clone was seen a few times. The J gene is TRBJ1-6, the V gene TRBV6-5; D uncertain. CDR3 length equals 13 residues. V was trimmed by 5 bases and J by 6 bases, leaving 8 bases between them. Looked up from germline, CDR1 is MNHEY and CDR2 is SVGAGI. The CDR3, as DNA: TGTGCCAGCAGTCCTAGACTTAATTCACCCCTCCACTTT. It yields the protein CASSPRLNSPLHF.

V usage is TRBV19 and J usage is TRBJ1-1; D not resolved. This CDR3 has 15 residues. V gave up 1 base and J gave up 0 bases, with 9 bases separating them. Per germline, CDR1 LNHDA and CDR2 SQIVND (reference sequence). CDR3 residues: CASSIVAKLNTEAFF. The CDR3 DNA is TGTGCCAGTAGTATAGTGGCAAAATTGAACACTGAAGCTTTCTTT.

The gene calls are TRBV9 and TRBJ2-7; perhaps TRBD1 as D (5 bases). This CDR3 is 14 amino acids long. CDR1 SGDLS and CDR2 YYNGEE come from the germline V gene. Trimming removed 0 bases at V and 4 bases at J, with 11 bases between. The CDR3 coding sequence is TGTGCCAGCAGCGTAGAGGTAGGGGCGTACGAGCAGTACTTC. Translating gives CASSVEVGAYEQYF.

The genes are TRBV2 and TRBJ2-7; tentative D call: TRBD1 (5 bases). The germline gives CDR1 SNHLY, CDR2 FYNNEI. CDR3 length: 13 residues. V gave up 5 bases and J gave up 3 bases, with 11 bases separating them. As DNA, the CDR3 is TGTGCCAGCAGTTACAGGCTTGGCTACGAGCAGTACTTC. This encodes CASSYRLGYEQYF.

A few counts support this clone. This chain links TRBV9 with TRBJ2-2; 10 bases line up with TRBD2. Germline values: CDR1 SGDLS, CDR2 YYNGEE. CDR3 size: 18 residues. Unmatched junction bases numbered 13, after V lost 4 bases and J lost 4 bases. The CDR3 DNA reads TGTGCCAGCAGCCCTTGGTCTAGCGGGAGAGGAGTCACCGGGGAGCTGTTTTTT. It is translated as CASSPWSSGRGVTGELFF.